The sequence of this TCR beta chain was determined in a study of blood T cells in healthy people across ages. There are a few counts of this clonotype. Trimming left V 2 bases short and J 3 bases short, with 11 bases between. From germline, CDR1 is MDHEN and CDR2 SYDVKM. The CDR3 loop spans 14 amino acids. Sample-barcoded 5' priming and a J-beta primer mix drove a second PCR of roughly 6 to 12 cycles. With 12 random nucleotides, a template-switch adaptor tagged each individual cDNA molecule. TCRdb re-called the 5' RACE reads through MiXCR, storing one row per CDR3 protein. The sample contains hundreds of thousands of distinct CDR3 sequences, 25% to 35% of which appear only once.

The genes are TRBV28 and TRBJ2-7; no clear D. Sequences were obtained from blood. This TCR derives from an elderly woman in good health. CDR3 bases: TGTGCCAGCAGTTTAAGGACGGTCGACTACGAGCAGTACTTC. It encodes CASSLRTVDYEQYF.